One and the same sample provided the 18 T cell receptor beta chains below, sequenced in a study of blood T cells in healthy people across ages. Combining a sample-barcoded 5' primer with a J-beta primer mix, a second PCR ran for roughly 7 to 12 cycles. One entry per CDR3 protein results from TCRdb running MiXCR on the 5' RACE reads. The sample lists around 1.5 million distinct CDR3 sequences, roughly 32% seen once, with 11% in the top ten. Sequencing input: blood. These receptors were taken from a woman under 40 in good health.

In this sample, this clonotype turned up a few times. J is TRBJ2-3 and V is TRBV20-1, with a possible D match to TRBD2 (6 bases). This CDR3 has 14 residues. Trimming left V 1 base short and J 1 base short, with 9 bases between. CDR1 and CDR2 (germline): DFQATT, SNEGSKA (reference sequence). The CDR3 loop is CSARVPSGTDTQYF. In nucleotides, the CDR3 is TGCAGTGCTAGAGTCCCTAGCGGCACAGATACGCAGTATTTT.

This sequence joins TRBV2 and TRBJ2-2; 9 positions agree with TRBD2. The CDR3 spans 15 residues. The V segment lost 4 bases and the J segment 5 bases; nucleotides outside the gene matches: 5. CDR1 is SNHLY, CDR2 FYNNEI, per germline. CDR3 nucleotide sequence: TGTGCCAGCAGTGGGGGGACTAGCCCGACCGGGGAGCTGTTTTTT. Amino acids: CASSGGTSPTGELFF.

The gene calls are TRBV2 and TRBJ2-3; tentatively, D is TRBD2 (6 bases). CDR3 length: 18 residues. V lost 3 bases and J lost 0, with 19 bases in between. From germline, CDR1 is SNHLY and CDR2 FYNNEI. CDR3 region: CASSDLLGGETSTDTQYF. CDR3 DNA sequence: TGTGCCAGCAGTGACCTTCTCGGCGGGGAAACTAGCACAGATACGCAGTATTTT. The full variable domain, with the rest looked up from reference TRBV2 and TRBJ2-3, is EPEVTQTPSHQVTQMGQEVILRCVPISNHLYFYWYRQILGQKVEFLVSFYNNEISEKSEIFDDQFSVERPDGSNFTLKIRSTKLEDSAMYFCASSDLLGGETSTDTQYFGPGTRLTVL.

This chain uses TRBV6-5 with TRBJ2-5; 8 positions match TRBD2. CDR1 is MNHEY and CDR2 is SVGAGI in the germline V gene. Losses at the gene ends were 2 bases for V and 4 bases for J; bases not matched to a gene: 6. The CDR3 is 15 residues long. CDR3 protein: CASSYGAGGAETQYF. CDR3 bases: TGTGCCAGCAGTTACGGCGCGGGGGGAGCAGAGACCCAGTACTTC.

The chain links TRBV10-3 to TRBJ1-5; TRBD1 might be the D (5 bases). Between the trimmed V and J ends, which lost 3 bases and 4 bases, there was a span of 10 bases. The CDR3 loop spans 14 amino acids. The germline V gene encodes CDR1 ENHRY and CDR2 SYGVKD. The CDR3: CAISDQSGNQPQHF. The CDR3 region has the DNA TGTGCCATCAGTGATCAGTCAGGGAATCAGCCCCAGCATTTT.

The chain is built from TRBV5-1 and TRBJ2-7; 8 nucleotides agree with TRBD2. J gave up 4 bases and V 6 bases, and 6 bases lay outside the gene matches. The germline V gene has CDR1 SGHRS and CDR2 YFSETQ. CDR3 length: 13 amino acids. The CDR3 is CASKLADGYEQYF. CDR3 DNA: TGCGCCAGCAAACTAGCGGACGGATACGAGCAGTACTTC.

The chain recombines TRBV14 with TRBJ2-1; 10 bases match TRBD2. The V and J ends lost 6 bases and 4 bases, in that order; junction bases with no gene match: 9. Looked up from germline, CDR1 is SGHDN and CDR2 is FVKESK. The CDR3 runs to 16 residues. The CDR3 is CASSREGSGGYNEQFF. The CDR3 nucleotides are TGTGCCAGCAGTCGCGAGGGTAGCGGGGGGTACAATGAGCAGTTCTTC.

V is TRBV9 and J is TRBJ2-1; 14 bases agree with TRBD2. The CDR3 is made up of 15 amino acids. Germline trimming cut 5 bases from V and 6 bases from J; bases unmatched to any gene: 4. Germline V gene sequence: CDR1 SGDLS, CDR2 YYNGEE. The CDR3 loop is CASSAGTSGSNEQFF. The CDR3 DNA reads TGTGCCAGCAGTGCCGGGACTAGCGGGAGCAATGAGCAGTTCTTC.

This clonotype was counted only a few times. V is TRBV29-1 and J is TRBJ2-1; TRBD2 is a possible D gene (7 bases). Germline CDR1 is SQVTM and CDR2 is ANQGSEA. CDR3 length: 16 amino acids. The V gene lost 4 bases and the J gene lost 2 bases, with 18 bases spanning the gap. CDR3 DNA sequence: TGCAGCGTTGGGGCTGGCGGGGGCCCGGCCTACAATGAGCAGTTCTTC. This encodes CSVGAGGGPAYNEQFF.

This clonotype was counted a few times. The rearrangement joins TRBV20-1 to TRBJ2-5; D may be TRBD2 (5 bases). Between the trimmed V and J ends, which lost 6 bases and 2 bases, there was a span of 13 bases. CDR3 length: 13 residues. The germline gives CDR1 DFQATT, CDR2 SNEGSKA (reference sequence). The CDR3 coding sequence is TGCAGTGCATCAGCGGTCGATCAAGAGACCCAGTACTTC. This sequence encodes CSASAVDQETQYF.

A few counts support this clonotype. V usage is TRBV15 and J usage is TRBJ2-3; no definite D call. Trimming stripped 11 bases from V and 0 bases from J, with 12 bases between. The CDR3 is 13 amino acids. Germline V lookup: CDR1 LNHNV, CDR2 YYDKDF (reference sequence). The DNA of the CDR3 is TGTGCCGCCGCCCCCGCTAGCACAGATACGCAGTATTTT. Protein: CAAAPASTDTQYF.

J is TRBJ2-3 and V is TRBV5-8, with 10 bases lining up with TRBD1. CDR3 size: 14 residues. The V gene end was trimmed by 4 bases and the J gene end by 6 bases; junction bases not matched to a gene: 5. Germline CDR1 is SGHTS and CDR2 is YDEGEE. CDR3 in DNA: TGTGCCAGCAGCGAGGGACAGGGGAGCGATACGCAGTATTTT. It yields the protein CASSEGQGSDTQYF.

About this clonotype itself: A read error is the likely source, as a far larger clone sits one nucleotide away. The V gene is TRBV5-4, the J gene TRBJ2-7; D gene ambiguous. Germline CDR1 is SGHNT and CDR2 is YYREEE (reference sequence). This CDR3 has 11 amino acids. Written as DNA, the CDR3 is TGTGCCGGCAGCTTGGTAGGCGAGCAGTACTTC. Residues: CAGSLVGEQYF.

This clonotype came up a few times. The J gene is TRBJ2-5, the V gene TRBV12-5, with D possibly TRBD1 on 6 matching bases. Trimming took off 7 bases at V and 2 bases at J, with 11 bases between the two ends. Germline CDR1 is LGHNT and CDR2 is FRNRAP. The CDR3 is 13 residues long. CDR3 loop: CASAPGQQETQYF. The CDR3 bases are TGTGCTAGTGCCCCCGGACAGCAAGAGACCCAGTACTTC.

This clonotype was counted between two and nine times. The rearrangement joins TRBV5-6 to TRBJ2-1; 10 bases are a match to TRBD2. Looked up from germline, CDR1 is SGHDT and CDR2 is YYEEEE. The CDR3 consists of 16 residues. The J segment lost 10 bases and the V segment lost 5 bases, leaving 15 bases of the junction unmatched. CDR3 amino acids: CASRLAGGPPPGEQFF. The CDR3 DNA follows: TGTGCCAGCAGGTTAGCGGGAGGACCCCCTCCTGGAGAGCAGTTCTTC.

The rearrangement uses TRBV5-1 and TRBJ1-2; the D gene is possibly TRBD1 (6 bases). The CDR3 covers 15 residues. V lost 0 bases to trimming and J lost 0 bases, with 9 bases between them. Germline V gives CDR1 SGHRS, CDR2 YFSETQ. The CDR3 DNA sequence: TGCGCCAGCAGCTTGGTAACAGGGACTAACTATGGCTACACCTTC. Amino acid sequence: CASSLVTGTNYGYTF. The full variable domain, completed using reference TRBV5-1 and TRBJ1-2, is KAGVTQTPRYLIKTRGQQVTLSCSPISGHRSVSWYQQTPGQGLQFLFEYFSETQRNKGNFPGRFSGRQFSNSRSEMNVSTLELGDSALYLCASSLVTGTNYGYTFGSGTRLTVV.

The V gene is TRBV29-1, the J gene TRBJ1-2, with D maybe TRBD1 (6 bases). The V gene lost 4 bases and the J gene lost 3 bases, with 15 bases spanning the gap. Germline V gene lookup returns CDR1 SQVTM and CDR2 ANQGSEA. The CDR3 totals 14 residues. The CDR3 is CSVVKGQGYYGYTF. The CDR3 DNA reads TGCAGCGTTGTAAAGGGTCAGGGGTACTATGGCTACACCTTC.

This clonotype was detected a few times. The V gene is TRBV28, the J gene TRBJ2-6, with D unclear. Trimming pared 10 bases from V and 0 bases from J, leaving 13 bases between. The CDR3 consists of 15 residues. Germline assignment: CDR1 MDHEN and CDR2 SYDVKM. The CDR3 DNA reads TGTGCCACCAGGTTAAGAATCTCTGGGGCCAACGTCCTGACTTTC. Translating gives CATRLRISGANVLTF.